What follows is one T cell receptor (beta chain) and its context. The same CDR3 can be traced to other DNA sequences in this sample. CDR1 KGHSH and CDR2 LQKENI come from the germline V gene. Trimming removed 6 bases from V and 1 base from J, with 9 bases in between. The CDR3 is 13 residues long. The sample originates from a study of blood T cell repertoires in COVID-19. TCRdb's copy holds only in-frame clones and misses some; the assay was immunoSEQ multiplex PCR. The sample has a few hundred thousand clones, more than 70% seen once. This TCR was recovered from a young man who had recovered from COVID-19. This chain connects TRBV18 to TRBJ1-1, with D perhaps TRBD1 (5 bases). The sequencing input was peripheral blood. CDR3 region: CASSPGQNTEAFF. CDR3 nucleotide sequence: TGTGCCAGCTCTCCAGGGCAGAACACTGAAGCTTTCTTT.